This T cell receptor beta chain was recovered during a study of blood T cell repertoires in COVID-19 (dated by TCRdb to about 2020). Describing the broader study: Samples from collaborators originated in the United States, Italy and Spain and spanned both the acute and convalescent phases of COVID-19. The prospective study material was composed of cDNA or gDNA derived from T cells, B-cell-depleted T cells, or PBMCs. Deeply sampled blood TCRbeta repertoires from subjects exposed to, actively infected with, or recovered from COVID-19 were included in the dataset. The repertoires were released in a freely available public database meant as a resource for research on the immune response to SARS-CoV-2. The samples were drawn from two sources: the first 160 participants of the ongoing ImmuneRACE study, and 1,000 to 1,500 subjects contributed by 6 global collaborators. Sample metadata almost always included a de-identified subject ID, COVID-19 status, age in years and sex. Where available, HLA class I and class II types were taken from metadata supplied by the sample provider and were not determined by assay-based typing. What the work shows at the level of the full study, not this receptor alone: Clinical and demographic metadata were provided uncurated, with the amount varying by source and participant.

For this clone: The antigen it binds to is not known. No base qualities exist here, and no much larger clone lies one base off it.

Each collaborating institution followed its own protocols to collect whole blood in K2EDTA tubes. For TCRbeta analysis, collaborators shipped samples as frozen whole blood, isolated PBMCs, or DNA extracted from either of those sample types. TCRbeta CDR3 regions were amplified from genomic DNA by means of the immunoSEQ Assay, a bias-controlled multiplex PCR. Regarding the original processing steps: The number of nucleated cells in each sample was estimated by amplification of reference gene primers within the assay. Sequence reads were collapsed and filtered to measure the absolute abundance of every unique TCRbeta CDR3 rearrangement. Productive Simpson clonality was computed per sample as the square root of Simpson's diversity index over productive rearrangements. This is the immuneACCESS table as TCRdb keeps it, with only in-frame sequences that have V and J called. A part of the clones is gone; compared with another copy, unresolved V genes explain less than half, and the rest is unexplained. The DNA gave D and trimming, while V, J and clone size come from that table. The sample table shows fewer than 70,000 clones, and 84% are seen once. Of the sample, about 10% is held by the ten largest clones.

The CDR3 contains 13 residues, cysteine and phenylalanine counted. Just CDR3 DNA is preserved here, 39 bases in frame from base 1. The V end loses 0 bases and the J end loses 4 bases, and a stretch of 5 bases separates them. CDR1 and CDR2 were assigned from the germline V gene (reference sequence) as SGHNT and YYREEE. The chain is made from TRBV5-4 and TRBJ1-3; a weak D assignment points to TRBD1 (5 bases agree). Sequencing was carried out using peripheral blood. This clonotype was obtained from a man aged 45-65 years with active COVID-19. The nucleotide sequence is given as TGTGCCAGCAGCTTGGAGGGGGGAAACACCATATATTTT. Its translation is CASSLEGGNTIYF.